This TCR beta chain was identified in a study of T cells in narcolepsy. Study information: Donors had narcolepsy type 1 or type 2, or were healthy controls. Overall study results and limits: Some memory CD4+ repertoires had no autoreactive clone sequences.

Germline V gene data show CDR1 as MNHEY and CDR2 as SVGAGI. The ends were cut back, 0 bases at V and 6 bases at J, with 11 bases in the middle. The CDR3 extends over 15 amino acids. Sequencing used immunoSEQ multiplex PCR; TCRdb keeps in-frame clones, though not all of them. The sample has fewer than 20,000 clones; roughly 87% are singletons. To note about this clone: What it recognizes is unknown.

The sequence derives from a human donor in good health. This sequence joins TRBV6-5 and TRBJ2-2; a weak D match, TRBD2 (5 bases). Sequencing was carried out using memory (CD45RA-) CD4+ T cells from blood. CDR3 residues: CASSYSWTRAGELFF. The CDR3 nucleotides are TGTGCCAGCAGTTACTCATGGACGAGGGCCGGGGAGCTGTTTTTT.